This TCR beta chain appears in the sequencing data of a study of Ad26.COV2.S vaccination and SARS-CoV-2 variants. Measured with immunoSEQ multiplex PCR; TCRdb has only the in-frame clones, and not every one. The sample holds approximately 420,000 clones, roughly 90% seen once. The CDR3 has 14 residues. Trimming stripped 2 bases from V and 7 bases from J, with 16 bases between. Germline-derived CDR1 and CDR2 are SGHRS and YFSETQ. Study results and limitations: Total T cell responses were possibly underestimated by TCR breadth and depth analyses.

Described treatment: some 20 received Ad26.COV2.S at low or high dose, single or two shots; about 5 received placebo; per-sample allocation not given. Collection of samples fell on day 63 after the first vaccine or placebo injection. This clone showed up just once. Its antigen is not identified. Specimen: peripheral blood, collected in a trial of Ad26.COV2.S vaccine versus placebo. The sequence came from a person aged 18-65 years who received the Ad26.COV2.S COVID-19 vaccine or a placebo. The chain recombines TRBV5-1 with TRBJ2-7; D possibly matches TRBD1 or TRBD2 (6 bases each). CDR3 in DNA: TGCGCCAGCAGCTTTAACAGGGACCGGGGGGAGCAGTACTTC. It is translated as CASSFNRDRGEQYF. The whole variable domain, remainder taken from reference TRBV5-1 and TRBJ2-7, is KAGVTQTPRYLIKTRGQQVTLSCSPISGHRSVSWYQQTPGQGLQFLFEYFSETQRNKGNFPGRFSGRQFSNSRSEMNVSTLELGDSALYLCASSFNRDRGEQYFGPGTRLTVT.